These 28 T cell receptor beta chains were sequenced from one sample in a study of PD-L1 blockade in urothelial cancer (dated by TCRdb to the late 2010s). Interpreted using the paper, the time point label stands for: pretreatment peripheral blood. The library was generated by the immunoSEQ multiplex PCR assay. As stored in TCRdb, this immuneACCESS dataset retains in-frame rearrangements with V and J assigned. A fraction of the clones does not appear; measured against another copy, unresolved V genes explain less than half of the discrepancy, and the remainder lacks a known reason. The sample data list tens of thousands of clones, and about 82% of these were observed just once. The ten largest clonotypes hold approximately 16% of the sample. This sample comprised PBMCs, obtained around atezolizumab (anti-PD-L1) treatment. The receptors were gathered from a man aged 80 or over with urothelial cancer.

The rearrangement links TRBV28 to TRBJ2-5; 9 nucleotides line up with TRBD2. The CDR3 loop spans 15 amino acids. Germline CDR1 and CDR2: MDHEN and SYDVKM. V was clipped by 2 bases and J by 5 bases; unmatched bases: 6. The CDR3 DNA is TGTGCCAGCAGTTTAGCGGGAGGGCCTCAGGAGACCCAGTACTTC. It is translated as CASSLAGGPQETQYF. The whole variable domain, filled in from reference TRBV28 and TRBJ2-5, reads DVKVTQSSRYLVKRTGEKVFLECVQDMDHENMFWYRQDPGLGLRLIYFSYDVKMKEKGDIPEGYSVSREKKERFSLILESASTNQTSMYLCASSLAGGPQETQYFGPGTRLLVL.

This clone was seen only a few times. The rearrangement uses TRBV19 and TRBJ2-7; possibly TRBD1 for D (6 bases). There are 16 residues in the CDR3. V lost 0 bases to trimming and J lost 3 bases, with 15 bases between them. Germline V gene data show CDR1 as LNHDA and CDR2 as SQIVND (reference sequence). The CDR3 sequence is CASSIDGPRGGYEQYF. The CDR3 DNA sequence: TGTGCCAGTAGTATAGACGGCCCCAGGGGCGGCTACGAGCAGTACTTC. The full variable domain, completed using reference TRBV19 and TRBJ2-7, is DGGITQSPKYLFRKEGQNVTLSCEQNLNHDAMYWYRQDPGQGLRLIYYSQIVNDFQKGDIAEGYSVSREKKESFPLTVTSAQKNPTAFYLCASSIDGPRGGYEQYFGPGTRLTVT.

The chain combines TRBV5-4 with TRBJ2-6; 7 bases are a match to TRBD1. The V and J ends lost 4 bases and 3 bases, in that order; junction bases with no gene match: 7. The V gene's germline CDR1 is SGHNT and CDR2 YYREEE (reference sequence). CDR3 length: 16 amino acids. The CDR3 DNA sequence: TGTGCCAGCAGCAGACAGGGTCCGGTTGGGGCCAACGTCCTGACTTTC. Amino acids: CASSRQGPVGANVLTF.

The chain is built from TRBV5-1 and TRBJ2-3; D remains ambiguous. CDR1 is SGHRS and CDR2 is YFSETQ in the germline V gene. There are 14 residues in the CDR3. Trimming shortened V by 4 bases and J by 2 bases, and 11 bases separated the two germline ends. CDR3 sequence reads: CASSAAQVTDTQYF. CDR3 nucleotide sequence: TGCGCCAGCAGCGCCGCCCAGGTCACAGATACGCAGTATTTT.

V usage is TRBV29-1 and J usage is TRBJ2-3; 7 nucleotides match TRBD1. With V trimmed by 0 bases and J by 4 bases, 13 bases remained unmatched. Germline CDR1 SQVTM, CDR2 ANQGSEA. The CDR3 is made up of 17 amino acids. CDR3 sequence reads: CSVEEGVGDTGADTQYF. As DNA, the CDR3 is TGCAGCGTTGAAGAGGGGGTAGGGGATACAGGGGCAGATACGCAGTATTTT.

The chain carries TRBV2 and TRBJ1-4, with D perhaps matching TRBD1 (6 bases). The CDR3 spans 15 residues. The germline CDR1 and CDR2 sequences are SNHLY and FYNNEI. V lost 5 bases and J 4 bases, leaving 14 bases between the germline ends. CDR3 region: CASSPIGRGNEKLFF. CDR3 nucleotide sequence: TGTGCCAGCAGTCCAATTGGCAGGGGTAATGAAAAACTGTTTTTT.

The CDR3 spells CASSDRGRKNEQFF. The CDR3 DNA reads TGTGCCAGCAGTGACAGGGGGCGTAAAAATGAGCAGTTCTTC. The chain joins TRBV6-1 to TRBJ2-1; TRBD1 matches 8 bases. Unmatched junction bases numbered 5, after V lost 3 bases and J lost 7 bases. The CDR3 is 14 amino acids. The germline CDR1 and CDR2 sequences are MNHNS and SASEGT.

The rearrangement joins TRBV7-2 to TRBJ2-1; TRBD2 matches at 10 bases. Germline V CDR1 and CDR2: SGHTA, FQGNSA. After removal of 5 bases from V and 8 bases from J, the junction contained 21 bases not matched to a gene. The CDR3 is 19 amino acids. The CDR3 nucleotides read TGTGCCAGCAGCCGGGTGGCTAGCGGGAGTAAAATGAGGTTTGATGAGCAGTTCTTC. Protein product: CASSRVASGSKMRFDEQFF.

This clone occurred a few times. V gene TRBV27 combines with J gene TRBJ2-6, with TRBD1 matching 9 bases. There are 17 residues in the CDR3. Germline V CDR1 and CDR2: MNHEY, SMNVEV (reference sequence). Trimming removed 5 bases from V and 2 bases from J; junction bases left unmatched: 7. CDR3 in amino acids: CASSKGQGLTGANVLTF. The CDR3 nucleotides are TGTGCCAGCAGTAAGGGACAGGGATTGACTGGGGCCAACGTCCTGACTTTC.

The J gene is TRBJ1-1, the V gene TRBV7-6; 7 positions agree with TRBD1. This CDR3 has 15 residues. The trim removed 4 bases at V and 4 bases at J, leaving 9 bases unmatched. In germline, CDR1 is SGHVS, CDR2 FNYEAQ. This chain's CDR3 is CASSSPGGEGTEAFF. The DNA of the CDR3 is TGTGCCAGCAGCTCGCCAGGGGGTGAGGGCACTGAAGCTTTCTTT.

The J gene is TRBJ2-1, the V gene TRBV4-3; weak D call: TRBD2 (5 bases). Germline loops: CDR1 LGHNA, CDR2 YSLEER. The CDR3 loop spans 16 amino acids. V lost 0 bases to trimming and J lost 1 base, with 10 bases between them. The CDR3 sequence: CASSQDRPGSYNEQFF. Written as DNA, the CDR3 is TGCGCCAGCAGCCAAGACCGTCCGGGGTCCTACAATGAGCAGTTCTTC.

This sequence joins TRBV11-2 and TRBJ2-3; maybe TRBD1 (5 bases). The CDR3 contains 13 residues. Germline V gene data show CDR1 as SGHAT and CDR2 as FQNNGV. V gave up 5 bases and J gave up 2 bases, with 8 bases separating them. The DNA of the CDR3 is TGTGCCAGCAGCCGACAGAACACAGATACGCAGTATTTT. Its translation is CASSRQNTDTQYF.

This chain uses TRBV9 with TRBJ2-7; perhaps TRBD2 as D (6 bases). The CDR3 sequence is 16 residues long. The germline V gene has CDR1 SGDLS and CDR2 YYNGEE. Trimming left V 4 bases short and J 1 base short, with 18 bases between. The chain's CDR3 is CASSPMASVSSYEQYF. The CDR3 nucleotides read TGTGCCAGCAGCCCCATGGCTAGCGTAAGTTCCTACGAGCAGTACTTC.

Remarks on this clone: Distinct nucleotide sequences in the sample also encode this CDR3. The chain couples TRBV18 to TRBJ1-2; 9 bases agree with TRBD1. This CDR3 is 14 amino acids long. V lost 2 bases, J lost 2 bases, and 0 bases stayed unmatched. From germline, CDR1 is KGHSH and CDR2 LQKENI. CDR3 bases: TGTGCCAGCTCACCAGGACAGGGGAACTATGGCTACACCTTC. This encodes CASSPGQGNYGYTF.

J is TRBJ2-5 and V is TRBV28; 9 bases align to TRBD1. Looked up from germline, CDR1 is MDHEN and CDR2 is SYDVKM. The CDR3 is 16 amino acids. The V and J ends lost 2 bases and 6 bases, in that order; junction bases with no gene match: 10. CDR3 in DNA: TGTGCCAGCAGTTTAGGAGGACAGGGGCGTACAAAGACCCAGTACTTC. It codes for CASSLGGQGRTKTQYF.

This chain uses TRBV10-2 with TRBJ1-2; TRBD1 matches 12 bases. Germline loops: CDR1 WSHSY, CDR2 SAAADI. The CDR3 is made up of 14 amino acids. J lost 8 bases, V lost 6 bases, and 7 bases had no gene match. CDR3: CASRPGTGGAGYTF. CDR3 DNA: TGCGCCAGCAGGCCCGGGACAGGGGGCGCAGGCTACACCTTC.

This chain connects TRBV30 to TRBJ1-1, with 7 nucleotides matching TRBD1. Germline V gives CDR1 GTSNPN, CDR2 SVGIG (reference sequence). Germline trimming cut 3 bases from V and 6 bases from J; bases unmatched to any gene: 10. The CDR3 is made up of 14 amino acids. CDR3 coding DNA: TGTGCCTGGAGCCCTCGAAGGGGGCGCGCTGAAGCTTTCTTT. Translated, it gives CAWSPRRGRAEAFF. Combining the CDR3 with reference TRBV30 and TRBJ1-1 gives the whole variable domain SQTIHQWPATLVQPVGSPLSLECTVEGTSNPNLYWYRQAAGRGLQLLFYSVGIGQISSEVPQNLSASRPQDRQFILSSKKLLLSDSGFYLCAWSPRRGRAEAFFGQGTRLTVV.

The rearrangement links TRBV9 to TRBJ2-5; 11 nucleotides match TRBD2. The V segment lost 0 bases and the J segment 4 bases; nucleotides outside the gene matches: 5. The germline gives CDR1 SGDLS, CDR2 YYNGEE. This CDR3 has 16 residues. The CDR3 coding sequence is TGTGCCAGCAGCGTAGAGGGTAGCGGGAGGGGAGAGACCCAGTACTTC. It translates to CASSVEGSGRGETQYF.

The rearrangement joins TRBV5-4 to TRBJ1-2, with 10 bases aligning to TRBD1. The germline V gene encodes CDR1 SGHNT and CDR2 YYREEE (reference sequence). There are 13 residues in the CDR3. Trimming removed 4 bases from V and 8 bases from J; junction bases left unmatched: 5. The CDR3 reads CASSRGTGEGYTF. CDR3 DNA: TGTGCCAGCAGCCGTGGGACAGGGGAAGGCTACACCTTC.

This rearrangement joins TRBV7-2 to TRBJ2-6; possible D gene TRBD2, 5 bases. Per germline, CDR1 SGHTA and CDR2 FQGNSA. The CDR3 extends over 15 amino acids. Trimming removed 8 bases at V and 0 bases at J, with 11 bases between. The CDR3 region has the DNA TGTGCCAGCGGACGACTACTCTCTGGGGCCAACGTCCTGACTTTC. Protein product: CASGRLLSGANVLTF. Looking up the rest from reference TRBV7-2 and TRBJ2-6 gives the full variable domain: GAGVSQSPSNKVTEKGKDVELRCDPISGHTALYWYRQSLGQGLEFLIYFQGNSAPDKSGLPSDRFSAERTGGSVSTLTIQRTQQEDSAVYLCASGRLLSGANVLTFGAGSRLTVL.

This clone was observed once. J is TRBJ1-2 and V is TRBV6-1; D is undetermined. Trimming removed 0 bases at V and 8 bases at J, with 7 bases between. Germline assignment: CDR1 MNHNS and CDR2 SASEGT. The CDR3 length is 12 residues. The CDR3 spells CASSEANFGYTF. The CDR3 nucleotides read TGTGCCAGCAGTGAAGCGAACTTCGGCTACACCTTC.

This clone was recorded only once. The rearrangement uses TRBV10-1 and TRBJ2-5, with D perhaps TRBD1 (5 bases). The CDR3 has 14 residues. V lost 0 bases to trimming and J lost 7 bases, with 12 bases between them. Germline CDR1 is WNHNN and CDR2 is SYGVQD (reference sequence). DNA for the CDR3: TGCGCCAGCAGTGAGTCGAAGGGGCTAGGGACCCAGTACTTC. It codes for CASSESKGLGTQYF.

The chain joins TRBV6-5 to TRBJ2-7, with 7 bases fitting TRBD1. V dropped 2 bases and J dropped 3; count of bases not matched to a gene: 7. The germline V gene has CDR1 MNHEY and CDR2 SVGAGI. The CDR3 has 15 amino acids. CDR3 in DNA: TGTGCCAGCAGTTACGTCGGGACAGCCAACTACGAGCAGTACTTC. Translated, it gives CASSYVGTANYEQYF.

V and J are TRBV11-2 and TRBJ2-3, with D possibly matching TRBD2 (6 bases). This CDR3 is 14 amino acids long. V dropped 5 bases and J dropped 2 bases, with 11 bases sitting between them. Looked up from germline, CDR1 is SGHAT and CDR2 is FQNNGV. The chain's CDR3 is CASSPGTFTDTQYF. In DNA form, the CDR3 reads TGTGCCAGCAGCCCCGGGACTTTCACAGATACGCAGTATTTT.

This chain links TRBV27 with TRBJ2-4; TRBD2 is a possible D gene (6 bases). Trimming took 6 bases from V and 6 from J, leaving 24 bases between them. The CDR3 has 17 residues. The V gene's germline CDR1 is MNHEY and CDR2 SMNVEV (reference sequence). This CDR3 reads CASRPMYSLVGGNIQYF. CDR3 nucleotide sequence: TGTGCCAGCAGACCTATGTACTCCCTCGTCGGGGGAAACATTCAGTACTTC.

This clone was observed once. The chain employs TRBV5-1 and TRBJ2-1; TRBD2 aligns across 9 bases. CDR1 is SGHRS and CDR2 is YFSETQ in the germline V gene. The V gene end was trimmed by 5 bases and the J gene end by 2 bases; junction bases not matched to a gene: 5. The CDR3 length is 15 residues. CDR3: CASSYSGSTYNEQFF. The CDR3, as DNA: TGCGCCAGCAGTTATAGCGGGAGTACCTACAATGAGCAGTTCTTC.

The V call is TRBV5-1, the J call TRBJ2-5; D ambiguous. Trimming pared 0 bases from V and 5 bases from J, leaving 8 bases between. In germline, CDR1 is SGHRS, CDR2 YFSETQ. The CDR3 has 13 amino acids. The CDR3 sequence: CASSLASAETQYF. The CDR3 DNA sequence: TGCGCCAGCAGCTTGGCGAGCGCCGAGACCCAGTACTTC.

The chain carries TRBV14 and TRBJ2-7, with TRBD1 as a possible D gene (5 bases). V lost 0 bases and J 10 bases, leaving 7 bases between the germline ends. There are 11 residues in the CDR3. Germline V CDR1 and CDR2: SGHDN, FVKESK. The CDR3 DNA reads as TGTGCCAGCAGCCAAGAGACAGCCCAGTACTTC. Amino acids: CASSQETAQYF. The whole variable domain, remainder taken from reference TRBV14 and TRBJ2-7, is EAGVTQFPSHSVIEKGQTVTLRCDPISGHDNLYWYRRVMGKEIKFLLHFVKESKQDESGMPNNRFLAERTGGTYSTLKVQPAELEDSGVYFCASSQETAQYFGPGTRLTVT.